A selection of T cell receptor beta chains follows, all from one sample in a study of T cells after yellow fever vaccination. TCRdb ran MiXCR on the 5' RACE reads and lists one entry per CDR3 protein. The sample consists of just under 600,000 distinct CDR3 sequences, less than 15% of them appearing once. Sequences were derived from PBMCs, sampled on the day of the yellow fever booster vaccination. The receptor set was obtained from a young man who received the YFV17D yellow fever vaccine. Both conserved end residues are part of each CDR3. The order of the fields is D gene, J gene, V gene, clone size, CDR3 protein, CDR3 DNA. The D gene is left open where the match is weak. Clone size is shown for a subset of rows, as once, few, many or a class of expanded clone.

D: NA
J: TRBJ2-5
V: TRBV7-2
size: NA
CDR3: CASSSQLRASEETQYF
DNA: TGTGCCAGCAGCTCTCAATTGAGGGCTAGCGAGGAGACCCAGTACTTC

D: NA
J: TRBJ1-1
V: TRBV3-1
size: NA
CDR3: CASSRSDGWRSAFF
DNA: TGTGCCAGCAGCCGTTCGGACGGGTGGCGTTCGGCTTTCTTT

D: NA
J: TRBJ2-3
V: TRBV12-3/TRBV12-4
size: few
CDR3: CASTRGGTDTQYF
DNA: TGTGCCAGCACCAGGGGGGGGACAGATACGCAGTATTTT

D: NA
J: TRBJ2-1
V: TRBV20-1
size: NA
CDR3: CSASDSLLPHNEQFF
DNA: TGCAGTGCTAGCGATAGTTTACTACCACACAATGAGCAGTTCTTC

D: TRBD1
J: TRBJ2-6
V: TRBV7-6
size: few
CDR3: CASSLFDRAGANVLTF
DNA: TGTGCCAGCAGCCTATTTGACAGGGCTGGGGCCAACGTCCTGACTTTC

D: TRBD2
J: TRBJ2-2
V: TRBV6-2/TRBV6-3
size: few
CDR3: CASSYPATGLAGPSGELFF
DNA: TGTGCCAGCAGTTACCCCGCAACTGGACTAGCGGGGCCGAGCGGGGAGCTGTTTTTT

D: NA
J: TRBJ2-7
V: TRBV4-3
size: NA
CDR3: CASSHLPGKTYEQYF
DNA: TGCGCCAGCAGCCACCTACCCGGGAAGACCTACGAGCAGTACTTC

D: NA
J: TRBJ1-2
V: TRBV12-3/TRBV12-4
size: many
CDR3: CASSFIGTNYGYTF
DNA: TGTGCCAGCAGTTTTATAGGGACTAACTATGGCTACACCTTC

D: NA
J: TRBJ2-3
V: TRBV20-1
size: few
CDR3: CSARGLEGPNTQYF
DNA: TGCAGTGCTAGGGGACTCGAGGGCCCAAATACGCAGTATTTT

D: NA
J: TRBJ1-2
V: TRBV7-2
size: few
CDR3: CASSTSTGAYGYTF
DNA: TGTGCCAGCAGCACCTCGACAGGAGCCTATGGCTACACCTTC

D: NA
J: TRBJ2-5
V: TRBV5-1
size: few
CDR3: CASAGLLETQYF
DNA: TGCGCCAGCGCGGGACTTTTAGAGACCCAGTACTTC

D: NA
J: TRBJ1-6
V: TRBV11-2
size: many
CDR3: CASSLVGFNSPLHF
DNA: TGTGCCAGCAGCTTAGTAGGTTTTAATTCACCCCTCCACTTT

D: TRBD2
J: TRBJ2-6
V: TRBV7-2
size: NA
CDR3: CASSSTLAGASGANVLTF
DNA: TGTGCCAGCAGCTCAACGCTAGCGGGAGCTTCTGGGGCCAACGTCCTGACTTTC

D: NA
J: TRBJ1-6
V: TRBV7-2
size: few
CDR3: CASSLVRQNSPLHF
DNA: TGTGCCAGCAGCTTAGTGCGCCAGAATTCACCCCTCCACTTT

D: NA
J: TRBJ1-2
V: TRBV10-3
size: few
CDR3: CAISTGLPVDNYGYTF
DNA: TGTGCCATCAGTACCGGACTCCCTGTGGATAACTATGGCTACACCTTC

D: NA
J: TRBJ1-6
V: TRBV6-1
size: few
CDR3: CASRGSSSYNSPLHF
DNA: TGTGCCAGCAGGGGCAGTAGCTCCTATAATTCACCCCTCCACTTT

D: NA
J: TRBJ2-3
V: TRBV7-2
size: few
CDR3: CASSLGVSSGGTDTQYF
DNA: TGTGCCAGCAGCTTAGGGGTTTCGTCAGGGGGCACAGATACGCAGTATTTT

D: NA
J: TRBJ1-6
V: TRBV12-3/TRBV12-4
size: few
CDR3: CASGSPLHF
DNA: TGTGCCAGCGGTTCACCCCTCCACTTT

D: NA
J: TRBJ2-1
V: TRBV20-1
size: NA
CDR3: CSASLRRNNEQFF
DNA: TGCAGTGCTAGCCTACGACGGAACAATGAGCAGTTCTTC

D: NA
J: TRBJ1-2
V: TRBV15
size: few
CDR3: CATSRANYGYTF
DNA: TGTGCCACCAGCCGAGCTAACTATGGCTACACCTTC

D: NA
J: TRBJ2-5
V: TRBV6-5
size: NA
CDR3: CASSFLQKLGGKETQYF
DNA: TGTGCCAGCAGTTTCCTACAAAAGCTCGGGGGAAAAGAGACCCAGTACTTC

D: NA
J: TRBJ2-6
V: TRBV12-3/TRBV12-4
size: NA
CDR3: CAAPDPGAGANVLTF
DNA: TGTGCCGCTCCGGATCCAGGGGCTGGGGCCAACGTCCTGACTTTC

D: TRBD2
J: TRBJ2-1
V: TRBV7-2
size: many
CDR3: CASSLTAGGRNEQFF
DNA: TGTGCCAGCAGCTTAACGGCGGGAGGGCGCAATGAGCAGTTCTTC

D: TRBD1
J: TRBJ1-3
V: TRBV20-1
size: many
CDR3: CSASDYRGGNTIYF
DNA: TGCAGTGCTAGTGACTACAGGGGCGGAAACACCATATATTTT

D: TRBD2
J: TRBJ2-3
V: TRBV29-1
size: few
CDR3: CSVTPSGSLSDTQYF
DNA: TGCAGCGTTACCCCTAGCGGGAGTTTGTCAGATACGCAGTATTTT

D: TRBD1
J: TRBJ2-2
V: TRBV12-3/TRBV12-4
size: many
CDR3: CASSPGQGANTGELFF
DNA: TGTGCCAGCAGTCCGGGACAGGGGGCGAACACCGGGGAGCTGTTTTTT

D: NA
J: TRBJ1-6
V: TRBV15
size: few
CDR3: CATSRIRGLEPLHF
DNA: TGTGCCACCAGCAGAATCCGGGGCCTAGAACCCCTCCACTTT

D: NA
J: TRBJ1-2
V: TRBV6-2/TRBV6-3
size: NA
CDR3: CASTKDKSYGYTF
DNA: TGTGCCAGTACTAAGGACAAGTCCTATGGCTACACCTTC

D: NA
J: TRBJ2-3
V: TRBV5-5
size: NA
CDR3: CASSGVEGGTQYF
DNA: TGTGCCAGCAGCGGGGTTGAGGGGGGTACGCAGTATTTT

D: TRBD1
J: TRBJ1-2
V: TRBV12-3/TRBV12-4
size: NA
CDR3: CASSTGGRGYGYTF
DNA: TGTGCCAGCAGTACAGGGGGCAGAGGCTATGGCTACACCTTC

D: NA
J: TRBJ2-3
V: TRBV6-1
size: few
CDR3: CASGGVSSTDTQYF
DNA: TGTGCCAGCGGAGGGGTTTCTAGCACAGATACGCAGTATTTT

D: TRBD2
J: TRBJ2-3
V: TRBV20-1
size: few
CDR3: CSARRGLAFDTQYF
DNA: TGCAGTGCTAGAAGGGGACTAGCGTTCGATACGCAGTATTTT

D: NA
J: TRBJ1-3
V: TRBV7-2
size: few
CDR3: CASSPQSVGSGNTIYF
DNA: TGTGCCAGCAGCCCCCAGTCGGTGGGCTCTGGAAACACCATATATTTT

D: TRBD2
J: TRBJ2-7
V: TRBV7-2
size: few
CDR3: CASSSVLAGDEQYF
DNA: TGTGCCAGCAGCTCCGTGCTAGCGGGAGACGAGCAGTACTTC

D: NA
J: TRBJ2-4
V: TRBV9
size: NA
CDR3: CASSGPPNIQYF
DNA: TGTGCCAGCAGCGGACCGCCAAACATTCAGTACTTC

D: TRBD1
J: TRBJ1-1
V: TRBV6-2/TRBV6-3
size: NA
CDR3: CASSYSELGGLDTEAFF
DNA: TGTGCCAGCAGTTACTCCGAGTTAGGGGGCCTGGACACTGAAGCTTTCTTT

D: NA
J: TRBJ2-1
V: TRBV5-1
size: few
CDR3: CASSLAKLSVDGHNEQFF
DNA: TGCGCCAGCAGCTTGGCCAAGTTGAGTGTCGACGGCCACAATGAGCAGTTCTTC

D: NA
J: TRBJ2-3
V: TRBV7-9
size: few
CDR3: CASSLKLSTDTQYF
DNA: TGTGCCAGCAGCTTAAAACTGAGCACAGATACGCAGTATTTT

D: TRBD2
J: TRBJ2-1
V: TRBV20-1
size: NA
CDR3: CSARDDGAGGLLGEQFF
DNA: TGCAGTGCTAGAGATGATGGAGCGGGAGGTCTCCTCGGTGAGCAGTTCTTC

D: NA
J: TRBJ1-1
V: TRBV3-1
size: NA
CDR3: CASSQVTSATEAFF
DNA: TGTGCCAGCAGCCAAGTAACGTCGGCCACTGAAGCTTTCTTT

D: TRBD2
J: TRBJ2-3
V: TRBV20-1
size: NA
CDR3: CSAPTARTSGRVQYF
DNA: TGCAGTGCTCCCACTGCGAGGACTAGCGGGAGGGTACAGTATTTT